This T cell receptor beta chain originates from a study of T cells after posttransplantation cyclophosphamide. The assay was immunoSEQ multiplex PCR, and TCRdb's table has in-frame clones only and misses some. The sample has some 37,000 clones, around 80% seen once. A marrow graft followed busulfan-fludarabine conditioning, with cyclophosphamide on days +3 and +4. The CDR3 runs 15 residues. Deletions cut 11 bases from V and 0 bases from J, with 17 bases between. The germline V gene has CDR1 MNHEY and CDR2 SVGAGI. The chain joins TRBV6-5 to TRBJ1-5; D possibly corresponds to TRBD1 (6 bases). Sequencing was performed on CD4+ T cells sorted from blood, taken around 2,000 days after a stem cell transplant with posttransplant cyclophosphamide. This TCR was sampled from a female patient in her forties or fifties who received an allogeneic stem cell transplant from a related donor, was CMV-positive, and had no GVHD. Some T cells may possibly be graft donor cells. DNA for the CDR3: TGTGCCGCCGCCCCCGGGGGGGCTAGCAATCAGCCCCAGCATTTT. Protein: CAAAPGGASNQPQHF.